The subject of this entry is one T cell receptor (beta chain). The target antigen is unknown. The CDR3 is made up of 14 amino acids. CDR1 and CDR2 (germline): LGHNA, YSLEER. J lost 5 bases, V lost 5 bases, and 9 bases had no gene match. The sample comes from a study of T cell clones after liver transplantation. For the study at large: Post-transplant blood was tracked for graft-donor-reactive T cell clones identified in a pre-transplant mixed lymphocyte reaction. General observations from the study: Low donor cell numbers restricted donor-reactive repertoire measurement in a couple of subjects. Post-transplant time points were not standardized, so conclusions are preliminary. Rather than being deleted, graft donor-reactive T cells may have moved into the graft.

Clones were read by immunoSEQ multiplex PCR, and TCRdb kept only the in-frame ones, dropping some. This table has approximately 19,000 clones, around 82% appearing once. This rearrangement joins TRBV4-3 to TRBJ2-7; 7 nucleotides match TRBD2. This sample comprised CD8+ T cells from blood, obtained 48 to 50 months after liver transplant. The origin of this receptor is a human patient who received a liver transplant. Certain T cells may be donor cells from the graft. CDR3 residues: CASSSDSTSNEQYF. The CDR3 DNA reads TGCGCCAGCAGCTCGGACTCGACTAGCAACGAGCAGTACTTC.